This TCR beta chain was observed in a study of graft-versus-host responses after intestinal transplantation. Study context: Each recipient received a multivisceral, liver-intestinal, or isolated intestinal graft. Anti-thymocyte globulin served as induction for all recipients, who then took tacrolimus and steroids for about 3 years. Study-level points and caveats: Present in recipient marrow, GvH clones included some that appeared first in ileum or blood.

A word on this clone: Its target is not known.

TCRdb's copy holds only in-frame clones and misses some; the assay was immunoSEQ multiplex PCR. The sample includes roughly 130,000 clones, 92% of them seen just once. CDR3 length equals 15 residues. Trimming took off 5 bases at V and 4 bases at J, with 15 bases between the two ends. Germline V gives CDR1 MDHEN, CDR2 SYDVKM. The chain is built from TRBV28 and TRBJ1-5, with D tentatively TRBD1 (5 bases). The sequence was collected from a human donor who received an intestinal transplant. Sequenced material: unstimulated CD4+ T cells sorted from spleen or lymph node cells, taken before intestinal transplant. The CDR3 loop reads CASSDDGTFNQPQHF. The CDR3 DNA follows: TGTGCCAGCAGTGATGACGGGACTTTTAATCAGCCCCAGCATTTT.